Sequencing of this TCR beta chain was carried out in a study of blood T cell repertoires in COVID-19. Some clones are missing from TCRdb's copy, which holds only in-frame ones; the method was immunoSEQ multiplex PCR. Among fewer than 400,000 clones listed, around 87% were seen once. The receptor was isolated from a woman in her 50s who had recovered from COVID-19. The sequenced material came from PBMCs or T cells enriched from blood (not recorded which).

For the CDR3, the DNA is TGTGCCAGCAGCCGCGTCCGACTAGCGGGGGGTTCCACAGATACGCAGTATTTT. Protein product: CASSRVRLAGGSTDTQYF. The rearrangement joins TRBV3-1 (or the pseudogene TRBV3-2) to TRBJ2-3; 13 positions match TRBD2. Germline loops: CDR1 LGHDT, CDR2 YNNKEL (reference sequence). The trim removed 4 bases at V and 2 bases at J, leaving 9 bases unmatched. The CDR3 contains 18 residues.